A single sample gave rise to the 17 T cell receptor beta chains below, sequenced in a study of CD8 T cells in ankylosing spondylitis. Each CDR3 protein is one row after TCRdb ran MiXCR on the 5' RACE reads. The sample records 200,000 to 250,000 distinct CDR3 sequences, 8.2% being singletons. The sample comprised blood, either unsorted or a sorted T cell fraction (not recorded which). The receptors derive from a female donor with ankylosing spondylitis or in good health (not recorded which).

This clonotype has at least ten counts. The junction departs from the called germline gene at one end, perhaps through a read error. The rearrangement uses TRBV7-7 and TRBJ2-2; D perhaps matches TRBD1 (6 bases). CDR1 is SSHAT and CDR2 is FNYEAQ in the germline V gene (reference sequence). This CDR3 comprises 15 residues. The CDR3 loop reads CASSLGRGNTGELFF. CDR3 coding DNA: TGTGCTAGCAGCTTAGGCAGGGGGAACACCGGGGAGCTGTTTTTT.

A remark on this clonotype: The junction differs from germline at one of its ends, possibly a read error. The chain recombines TRBV2 with TRBJ2-2; D possibly corresponds to TRBD1 (6 bases). Germline assignment: CDR1 SNHLY and CDR2 FYNNEI. The CDR3 runs to 16 residues. The CDR3 region has the DNA TGTGCCAGCACCAGGGGACGGACAGCGAACGCCGGGGAGCTGTTTTTT. Its protein product is CASTRGRTANAGELFF.

This clonotype was seen ten or more times. The chain recombines TRBV5-5 with TRBJ1-5; 7 bases agree with TRBD1. The V segment lost 2 bases and the J segment 0 bases; nucleotides outside the gene matches: 2. This CDR3 spans 15 amino acids. Germline assignment: CDR1 SGHKS and CDR2 YYEKEE (reference sequence). The CDR3 protein is CASSFDRASNQPQHF. For the CDR3, the DNA is TGTGCCAGCAGCTTCGACAGGGCTAGCAATCAGCCCCAGCATTTT.

This clonotype showed up just a few times. This rearrangement joins TRBV20-1 to TRBJ2-3; unclear D gene. This CDR3 is 12 amino acids long. Germline lookup yields CDR1 DFQATT and CDR2 SNEGSKA (reference sequence). Between the trimmed V and J ends, which lost 0 bases and 4 bases, there was a span of 5 bases. The CDR3 region is CSARETSDTQYF. CDR3 sequence (DNA): TGCAGTGCTAGAGAAACCTCAGATACGCAGTATTTT.

The sample holds many counts of this clonotype. V and J are TRBV3-1 and TRBJ1-2; perhaps TRBD1 as D (5 bases). The CDR3 consists of 12 residues. Trimming pared 3 bases from V and 10 bases from J, leaving 12 bases between. CDR1 is LGHDT and CDR2 is YNNKEL in the germline V gene (reference sequence). CDR3 nucleotide sequence: TGTGCCAGCAGCCAGCCGAGAGGGGACTACACCTTC. Amino acids: CASSQPRGDYTF.

There are many counts of this clonotype. The chain combines TRBV6-2 or TRBV6-3 with TRBJ1-5; D gene unclear. The CDR3 spans 13 residues. The V end lost 2 bases, the J end lost 0 bases, and 2 bases lay between the germline ends. The germline V gene has CDR1 MNHEY and CDR2 SVGEGT. CDR3 nucleotides: TGTGCCAGCAGTTACATTAGCAATCAGCCCCAGCATTTT. Translation gives CASSYISNQPQHF.

This clonotype was seen at least ten times. The rearrangement joins TRBV6-5 to TRBJ2-3, with D possibly being TRBD1 (6 bases). V lost 4 bases, J lost 4 bases, and 18 bases lay in between. This CDR3 comprises 16 residues. Germline values: CDR1 MNHEY, CDR2 SVGAGI. The CDR3 sequence is CASSSPYGAGADTQYF. The CDR3, as DNA: TGTGCCAGCAGTTCCCCGTACGGGGCAGGGGCAGATACGCAGTATTTT.

This clonotype was detected ten times or more. This chain joins TRBV12-3 or TRBV12-4 and TRBJ1-6; D perhaps matches TRBD1 (6 bases). There are 16 residues in the CDR3. The ends were cut back, 5 bases at V and 8 bases at J, with 19 bases in the middle. CDR3 bases: TGTGCCAGCAGTATATACGGAGGGGGGAGGGATTCACCCCTCCACTTT. This encodes CASSIYGGGRDSPLHF.

There are many counts of this clonotype. V gene TRBV5-1 combines with J gene TRBJ2-3; the D is unclear. Trimming removed 4 bases from V and 7 bases from J, with 7 bases in between. Germline CDR1 is SGHRS and CDR2 is YFSETQ. There are 11 residues in the CDR3. The CDR3 DNA reads TGCGCCAGCAGCCTGCAAAATACGCAGTATTTT. This sequence encodes CASSLQNTQYF.

This clonotype was seen only a few times. The chain recombines TRBV20-1 with TRBJ2-3, with 11 bases fitting TRBD2. The CDR3 loop spans 16 amino acids. The V segment lost 5 bases and the J segment 0 bases; nucleotides outside the gene matches: 7. CDR1 and CDR2 from the germline V gene are DFQATT and SNEGSKA (reference sequence). CDR3: CSASTGLAGSTDTQYF. The CDR3 DNA reads as TGCAGTGCTTCCACTGGACTAGCGGGTAGCACAGATACGCAGTATTTT.

This clonotype was found many times. The chain recombines TRBV4-3 with TRBJ2-2; D is uncertain. Between the trimmed V and J ends, which lost 1 base and 7 bases, there was a span of 10 bases. CDR3 length equals 14 residues. Germline V CDR1 and CDR2: LGHNA, YSLEER. The CDR3 protein is CASSQGKLDGELFF. Written as DNA, the CDR3 is TGCGCCAGCAGCCAAGGAAAATTGGACGGGGAGCTGTTTTTT.

Only a few counts were recorded for this clonotype. V is TRBV7-3 and J is TRBJ2-5, with D possibly TRBD1 on 6 matching bases. The V end was cut by 3 bases, the J end by 0 bases, with 8 bases between. The germline V gene has CDR1 SGHTA and CDR2 FQGTGA. This CDR3 has 14 residues. The CDR3 nucleotides read TGTGCCAGCAGCTTCCAGGGGAACCAAGAGACCCAGTACTTC. Amino acid sequence: CASSFQGNQETQYF.

This clonotype was observed a handful of times. This rearrangement joins TRBV23-1 to TRBJ2-4; no clear D. TRBV23-1 is noted as an ORF with a role that remains uncertain. The V and J ends lost 7 bases and 2 bases respectively, with 6 bases between them. CDR3 length: 12 amino acids. Here the CDR3 DNA reads TGCGCCAGCATACTTTCCAAAAACATTCAGTACTTC. Translated, it gives CASILSKNIQYF.

This clonotype showed up many times. V gene TRBV20-1 combines with J gene TRBJ2-7; tentative D call: TRBD2 (7 bases). The V end was cut by 7 bases, the J end by 5 bases, with 18 bases between. Germline V gives CDR1 DFQATT, CDR2 SNEGSKA (reference sequence). The CDR3 runs to 13 residues. In DNA form, the CDR3 reads TGCAGTGGGTTTGGAGAGGGGGGGCACGAGCAGTACTTC. This codes for CSGFGEGGHEQYF.

This clonotype appeared many times. V is TRBV28 and J is TRBJ1-2; tentatively, D is TRBD1 (5 bases). The CDR3 is 13 residues long. V was pared by 8 bases and J by 7 bases, with 17 bases between. Germline lookup yields CDR1 MDHEN and CDR2 SYDVKM. CDR3 coding DNA: TGTGCCAGCCGGGGGGGGAAGATAGGTGGCTACACCTTC. It codes for CASRGGKIGGYTF.

The V gene is TRBV7-8, the J gene TRBJ2-1, with 10 nucleotides matching TRBD1. Germline values: CDR1 SGHVS, CDR2 FQNEAQ. After removal of 6 bases from V and 8 bases from J, the junction contained 10 bases not matched to a gene. This CDR3 is 15 amino acids long. The CDR3: CASSSTGGQIYEQFF. The DNA for the CDR3 is TGTGCCAGCAGTTCGACAGGGGGCCAAATCTATGAGCAGTTCTTC. The variable domain in full, with the rest retrieved from reference TRBV7-8 and TRBJ2-1, is GAGVSQSPRYKVAKRGQDVALRCDPISGHVSLFWYQQALGQGPEFLTYFQNEAQLDKSGLPSDRFFAERPEGSVSTLKIQRTQQEDSAVYLCASSSTGGQIYEQFFGPGTRLTVL.

This clonotype was seen at least ten times. The chain links TRBV4-3 to TRBJ2-3, with 7 bases lining up with TRBD1. V shed 4 bases, J shed 2 bases, and the junction held 9 bases outside the gene matches. Germline V gene sequence: CDR1 LGHNA, CDR2 YSLEER. CDR3 length: 16 amino acids. CDR3 in DNA: TGCGCCAGCAGCCGGGCCTTGACAGGGACCACAGATACGCAGTATTTT. Encoded protein: CASSRALTGTTDTQYF.